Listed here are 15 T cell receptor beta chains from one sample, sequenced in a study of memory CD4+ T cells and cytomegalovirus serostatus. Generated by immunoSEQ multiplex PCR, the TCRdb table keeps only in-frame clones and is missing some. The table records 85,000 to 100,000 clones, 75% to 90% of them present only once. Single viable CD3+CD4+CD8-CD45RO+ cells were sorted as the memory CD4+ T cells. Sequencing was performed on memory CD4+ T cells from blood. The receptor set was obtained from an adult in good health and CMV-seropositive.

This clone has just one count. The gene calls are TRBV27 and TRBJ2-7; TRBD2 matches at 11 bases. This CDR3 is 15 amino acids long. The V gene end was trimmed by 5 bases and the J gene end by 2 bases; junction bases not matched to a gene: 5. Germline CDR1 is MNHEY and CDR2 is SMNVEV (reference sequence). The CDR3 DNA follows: TGTGCCAGCAGTACTAGCGGGAGTGGGGCCTACGAGCAGTACTTC. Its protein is CASSTSGSGAYEQYF.

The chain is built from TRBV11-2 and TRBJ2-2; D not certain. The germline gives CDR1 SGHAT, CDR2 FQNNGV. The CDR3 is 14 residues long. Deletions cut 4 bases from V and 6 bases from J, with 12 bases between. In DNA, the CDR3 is TGTGCCAGCAGCTCCCGACCTTTGGCCGGGGAGCTGTTTTTT. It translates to CASSSRPLAGELFF. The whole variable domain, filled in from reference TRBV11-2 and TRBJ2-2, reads EAGVAQSPRYKIIEKRQSVAFWCNPISGHATLYWYQQILGQGPKLLIQFQNNGVVDDSQLPKDRFSAERLKGVDSTLKIQPAKLEDSAVYLCASSSRPLAGELFFGEGSRLTVL.

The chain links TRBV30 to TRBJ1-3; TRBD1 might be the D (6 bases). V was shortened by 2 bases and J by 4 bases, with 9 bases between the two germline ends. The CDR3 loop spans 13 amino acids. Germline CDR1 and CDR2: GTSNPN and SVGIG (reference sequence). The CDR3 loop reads CAWSRGSGNTIYF. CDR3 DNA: TGTGCCTGGAGTAGGGGGTCGGGAAACACCATATATTTT.

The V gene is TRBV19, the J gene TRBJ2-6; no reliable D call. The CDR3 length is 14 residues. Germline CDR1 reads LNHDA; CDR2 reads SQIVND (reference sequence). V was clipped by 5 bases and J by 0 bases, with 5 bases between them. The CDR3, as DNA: TGTGCCAGTAGTCTGATCTCTGGGGCCAACGTCCTGACTTTC. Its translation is CASSLISGANVLTF.

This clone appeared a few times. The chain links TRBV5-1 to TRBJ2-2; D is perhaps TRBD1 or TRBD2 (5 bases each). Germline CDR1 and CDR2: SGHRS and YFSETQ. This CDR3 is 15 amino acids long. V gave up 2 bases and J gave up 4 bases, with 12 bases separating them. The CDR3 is CASSLRDGTTGELFF. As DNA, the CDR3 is TGCGCCAGCAGCTTACGGGATGGGACCACCGGGGAGCTGTTTTTT.

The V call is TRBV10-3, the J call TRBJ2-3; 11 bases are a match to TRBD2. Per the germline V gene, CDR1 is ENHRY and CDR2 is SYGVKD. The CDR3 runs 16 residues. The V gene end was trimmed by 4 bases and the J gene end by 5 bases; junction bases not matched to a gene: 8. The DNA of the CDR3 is TGTGCCATCAGTGGAGAACTAGCGGGAGTGCAAGATACGCAGTATTTT. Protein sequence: CAISGELAGVQDTQYF.

CDR3 sequence (DNA): TGTGCCAGCAGCGTAGGGACAGCCTATGGCTACACCTTC. It translates to CASSVGTAYGYTF. The chain recombines TRBV9 with TRBJ1-2; perhaps TRBD1 as D (6 bases). Trimming took 0 bases from V and 4 from J, leaving 7 bases between them. Germline loops: CDR1 SGDLS, CDR2 YYNGEE. The CDR3 is made up of 13 amino acids.

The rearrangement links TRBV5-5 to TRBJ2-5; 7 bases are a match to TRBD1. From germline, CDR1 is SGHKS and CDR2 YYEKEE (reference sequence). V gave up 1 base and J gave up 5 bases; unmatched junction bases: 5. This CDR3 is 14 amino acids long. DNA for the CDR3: TGTGCCAGCAGCTTGAACAGGGGCGGGGAGACCCAGTACTTC. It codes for CASSLNRGGETQYF.

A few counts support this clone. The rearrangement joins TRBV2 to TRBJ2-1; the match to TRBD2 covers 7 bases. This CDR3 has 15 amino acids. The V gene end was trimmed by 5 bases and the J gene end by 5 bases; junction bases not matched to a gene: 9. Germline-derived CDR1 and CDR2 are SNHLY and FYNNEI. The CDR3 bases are TGTGCCAGCAGTAAAGGCGGGAGAGCCAACAATGAGCAGTTCTTC. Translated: CASSKGGRANNEQFF.

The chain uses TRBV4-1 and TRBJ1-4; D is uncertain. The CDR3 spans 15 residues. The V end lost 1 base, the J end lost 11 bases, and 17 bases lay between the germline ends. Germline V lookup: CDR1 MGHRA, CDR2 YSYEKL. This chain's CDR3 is CASSQGSGFSQKLFF. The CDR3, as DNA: TGCGCCAGCAGCCAAGGGTCTGGGTTCTCCCAGAAACTGTTTTTT.

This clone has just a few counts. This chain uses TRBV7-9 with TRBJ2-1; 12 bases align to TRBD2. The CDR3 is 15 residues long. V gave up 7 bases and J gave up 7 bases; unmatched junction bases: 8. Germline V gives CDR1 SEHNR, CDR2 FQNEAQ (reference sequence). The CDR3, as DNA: TGTGCCAGCACCAAACTAGCGGGAGGAATGAATGAGCAGTTCTTC. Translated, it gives CASTKLAGGMNEQFF.

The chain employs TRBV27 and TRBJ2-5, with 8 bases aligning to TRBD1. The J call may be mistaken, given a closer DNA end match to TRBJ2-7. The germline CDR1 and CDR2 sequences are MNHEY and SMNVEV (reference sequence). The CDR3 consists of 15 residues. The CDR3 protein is CASSFTGTGSYEQYF. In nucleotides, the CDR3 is TGTGCCAGCAGTTTCACCGGGACAGGATCCTACGAGCAGTACTTC.

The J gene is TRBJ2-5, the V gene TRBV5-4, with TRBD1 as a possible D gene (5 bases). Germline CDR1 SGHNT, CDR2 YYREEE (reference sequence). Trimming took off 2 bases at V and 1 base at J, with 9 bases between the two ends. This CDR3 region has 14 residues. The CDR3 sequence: CASSLQDSQETQYF. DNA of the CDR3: TGTGCCAGCAGCTTACAGGATTCCCAAGAGACCCAGTACTTC.

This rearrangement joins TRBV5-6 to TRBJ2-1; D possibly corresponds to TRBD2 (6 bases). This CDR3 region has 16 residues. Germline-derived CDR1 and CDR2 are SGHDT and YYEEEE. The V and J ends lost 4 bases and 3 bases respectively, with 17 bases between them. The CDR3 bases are TGTGCCAGCAGCACGAACTCGGGACTTGACTACAATGAGCAGTTCTTC. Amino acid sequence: CASSTNSGLDYNEQFF.

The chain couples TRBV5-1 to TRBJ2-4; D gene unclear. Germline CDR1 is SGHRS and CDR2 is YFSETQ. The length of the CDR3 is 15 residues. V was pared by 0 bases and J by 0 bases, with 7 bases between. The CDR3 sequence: CASSLGGLAKNIQYF. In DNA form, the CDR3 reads TGCGCCAGCAGCTTGGGGGGTCTAGCCAAAAACATTCAGTACTTC.